This TCR beta chain is from a study of T cells in localized non-small cell lung cancer (dated by TCRdb to the early 2020s). About the investigation overall: The study examined T cell repertoires in approximately 240 patients with early-stage NSCLC and compared tumors with uninvolved tumor-adjacent lungs. The cohort comprised approximately 240 treatment-naïve NSCLC patients with resected, localized lung tumors. A mean age of 66.3 years was recorded for the NSCLC patients, of whom roughly 130 were male and about a hundred were female. Here is what the overall study found, with its caveats: Uninvolved tumor-adjacent lung showed the highest T cell clonality, higher than tumor, which suggests more focused antigenic responses in the uninvolved tumor-adjacent lung. Higher T cell density in blood was associated with longer overall survival, whereas higher clonality in adjacent lung was associated with shorter survival. Since the design was exploratory, TCR variables were selected using unadjusted p-values with no false-discovery rate correction. Multi-region tumor sequencing was not performed, so intratumor heterogeneity could not be excluded. A median of about 55 of the top 100 tumor clones were detected in paired uninvolved adjacent lung, and under 30 of these tumor clones were also found among the top 100 clones of the paired uninvolved adjacent lung.

This clone is categorized as large (0.1 to 1%). The antigen it binds to is not known. One base away there is no much larger clone; base qualities are not given. Additional DNA sequences in this sample encode the identical CDR3. V loses 0 bases, J loses 3 bases, and the germline ends lie 11 bases apart. Per the germline V gene, MNHGY is the CDR1 and SAAAGT is the CDR2. The CDR3 holds 15 amino acids from the cysteine to the phenylalanine. Of the read, only the CDR3 DNA is kept; its 45 bases are in frame from base 1. The immunoSEQ Assay was used to sequence TCR beta CDR3 regions from DNA. In the source study's methods: To compute T cell density, TCR beta template counts were normalized to usable DNA, which was estimated by amplifying housekeeping genes. Richness was estimated with the preseqR package, extrapolating to 400,000 templates for PBMC samples and 120,000 templates for tissue samples. Clonality was defined by subtracting Pielou's evenness from one. Differential abundance testing on productive amino-acid clonotypes, with a minimum total count of 5 and an alpha of 0.1, was used to identify tissue-enriched TCRs. The Jaccard Index and the Morisita Overlap Index were used to measure how much the repertoires overlapped between compartments. GLIPH grouped TCR beta CDR3s together with public tetramer-defined viral CDR3s, and a viral motif had to include at least three viral sequences and also show V-gene enrichment. This immuneACCESS table, as held by TCRdb, lists in-frame sequences with V and J called but not all clones. Of the missing ones, under half trace to an unresolved V gene in checked studies; the others have no known cause. The V and J calls and clone size are taken from that table; D and trimming were inferred from the DNA. The sample includes 1,500 to 2,000 clones, with roughly 30% observed a single time. The ten most abundant clones make up roughly 13% of the sample.

Two independent pathologists confirmed that the uninvolved adjacent lung, which was taken at least 2 cm from the tumor margin, was free of atypia. At diagnosis, tumor, uninvolved tumor-adjacent lung and peripheral blood were collected and then preserved as a mix of FFPE and fresh-frozen material. The TCR originated in a male donor aged 60 or over with stage II squamous cell lung carcinoma. Sequencing was performed on normal lung tissue next to the tumor, taken before any cancer treatment. The chain is assembled from TRBV6-8 and TRBJ1-1, with the D segment identity uncertain. Here is the DNA: TGTGCCAGCAGTTACTCCCCAGGAGGTGACACTGAAGCTTTCTTT. Its protein reads: CASSYSPGGDTEAFF.